Listed below are T cell receptor beta chains from one sample, sequenced in a study of fetal regulatory T cell absence and autoimmunity. The method was immunoSEQ multiplex PCR; TCRdb's version includes in-frame clones alone and lacks a portion of them. The profile covers more than 90,000 clones, with about two thirds appearing a single time and less than 2.5% taken by the ten largest. The specimen sequenced was pancreas tissue. The receptor set was obtained from a male donor with IPEX syndrome. The CDR3 runs from the conserved cysteine through the conserved F or W. A D gene is named only where the DNA matches it firmly. Expanded clones get a size class; other rows say once, few or many, or leave the size out.

CDR3aa	CDR3nt	v_gene	abundance	d_gene	j_gene
CASSLAGTRGYF	TGTGCCAGCAGCTTGGCCGGGACTAGGGGGTACTTC	TRBV7-8	.	TRBD2	TRBJ2-5
CASSYGTANYGYTF	TGTGCCAGCAGTTACGGGACAGCTAACTATGGCTACACCTTC	TRBV6-6	many	TRBD1	TRBJ1-2
CASSMLAGTYEQYF	TGTGCCAGTAGTATGCTAGCGGGGACCTACGAGCAGTACTTC	TRBV19	.	TRBD2	TRBJ2-7
CASSRQSSYNSPLHF	TGTGCCAGTAGTCGACAGAGCTCCTATAATTCACCCCTCCACTTT	TRBV19	.	.	TRBJ1-6
CASSLPGTATGIF	TGTGCCAGTAGTCTACCCGGGACTGCCACCGGAATCTTC	TRBV19	.	.	TRBJ2-1
CASSLALAGSYEQYF	TGTGCCAGCAGCTTAGCTCTAGCGGGGTCCTACGAGCAGTACTTC	TRBV7-2	.	TRBD2	TRBJ2-7
CASNAGEIRNEQYF	TGTGCCAGCAACGCGGGGGAAATCCGGAACGAGCAGTACTTC	TRBV9	.	TRBD2	TRBJ2-7
CASSLPVSDYEQYF	TGTGCCAGCAGCTTACCGGTCTCTGATTACGAGCAGTACTTC	TRBV7-9	.	.	TRBJ2-7
CASSLNRGNGYTF	TGTGCCAGCAGCTTAAATAGGGGTAATGGCTACACCTTC	TRBV11-3	.	.	TRBJ1-2
CASSFGFGGELFF	TGTGCCAGCAGCTTTGGGTTCGGAGGGGAGCTGTTTTTT	TRBV13	.	.	TRBJ2-2
CAWNLRRGGELFF	TGTGCCTGGAATCTCAGGCGGGGCGGGGAGCTGTTTTTT	TRBV30	.	.	TRBJ2-2
CASSARGGPYNEQFF	TGTGCCAGCAGCGCACGCGGGGGGCCATACAATGAGCAGTTCTTC	TRBV9	.	TRBD2	TRBJ2-1
CASSDPYRTGGINQPQHF	TGTGCCAGCAGTGATCCCTACCGGACAGGGGGCATCAATCAGCCCCAGCATTTT	TRBV2	.	TRBD1	TRBJ1-5
CASSQERYTGELFF	TGCGCCAGCAGCCAAGAAAGGTACACCGGGGAGCTGTTTTTT	TRBV4-1	once	.	TRBJ2-2
CASSSTSGSSYEQYF	TGTGCCAGCAGTTCGACTAGCGGGAGCTCCTACGAGCAGTACTTC	TRBV7-9	many	TRBD2	TRBJ2-7
CASSPRLSTGELFF	TGTGCCAGCAGCCCTCGACTCTCCACCGGGGAGCTGTTTTTT	TRBV7-6	once	.	TRBJ2-2
CAWSLGTAEQYF	TGTGCCTGGTCCCTAGGGACGGCTGAGCAGTACTTC	TRBV30	few	.	TRBJ2-7
CASSPLGGGANTGELFF	TGTGCCAGCAGCCCCCTAGGGGGGGGAGCGAACACCGGGGAGCTGTTTTTT	TRBV14	.	.	TRBJ2-2
CASSRDTGGTEAFF	TGCGCCAGCAGCCGAGATACAGGGGGCACTGAAGCTTTCTTT	TRBV4-1	few	TRBD1	TRBJ1-1
CASTAFGGDTEAFF	TGTGCCAGTACGGCTTTCGGGGGGGACACTGAAGCTTTCTTT	TRBV19	few	.	TRBJ1-1
CASSLAREARVYYGYTF	TGTGCCAGCAGCTTAGCGAGGGAGGCGAGGGTATACTATGGCTACACCTTC	TRBV7-8	.	.	TRBJ1-2
CASSEWAGGPIHTQYF	TGTGCCAGCAGTGAATGGGCGGGGGGGCCGATACATACGCAGTATTTT	TRBV25-1	.	TRBD2	TRBJ2-3